These T cell receptor beta chains were read from a single sample in a study of blood T cell repertoires in COVID-19. Sequencing used immunoSEQ multiplex PCR; TCRdb keeps in-frame clones, though not all of them. Among roughly 410,000 clones listed, 80% to 90% were seen once. Source material: peripheral blood. All receptors derive from a woman aged 60 to 75 with COVID-19, enrolled during active disease. CDR3s include the opening cysteine and the closing phenylalanine or tryptophan. Fields, in order: V gene, D gene, clone size, J gene, CDR3 DNA, CDR3 protein. A D gene is named only where the DNA matches it firmly. The size field is filled for only some rows; it gives once, few, many or a size class.

v_call: TRBV19; d_call: .; clone_size: .; j_call: TRBJ1-6; cdr3_nt: TGTGCCAGTAGTATTGGTACAGGCGGAAATTCACCCCTCCACTTT; cdr3_aa: CASSIGTGGNSPLHF
v_call: TRBV19; d_call: .; clone_size: .; j_call: TRBJ2-7; cdr3_nt: TGTGCCAGTAGCCCTCCAGGGCTCTACGAGCAGTACTTC; cdr3_aa: CASSPPGLYEQYF
v_call: TRBV12-3/TRBV12-4; d_call: TRBD1; clone_size: .; j_call: TRBJ1-3; cdr3_nt: TGTGCCAGCAGTAGTAGGACAGGCTCGTCCATATATTTT; cdr3_aa: CASSSRTGSSIYF
v_call: TRBV6-5; d_call: .; clone_size: .; j_call: TRBJ2-2; cdr3_nt: TGTGCCAGCAGTCTCGGGGATACCGGGGAGCTGTTTTTT; cdr3_aa: CASSLGDTGELFF
v_call: TRBV3-1/TRBV3-2; d_call: .; clone_size: .; j_call: TRBJ2-3; cdr3_nt: TGTGCCAGCAGCCTGAGCACAGGGCTTTTGGGAACAGATACGCAGTATTTT; cdr3_aa: CASSLSTGLLGTDTQYF
v_call: TRBV5-4; d_call: .; clone_size: once; j_call: TRBJ2-1; cdr3_nt: TGTGCCAGCAGCTTCGGAGAGAGCTCCTACAATGAGCAGTTCTTC; cdr3_aa: CASSFGESSYNEQFF
v_call: TRBV13; d_call: .; clone_size: few; j_call: TRBJ1-2; cdr3_nt: TGTGCCAGCAGCTTAGACACTATCGCCCGCGGCTACACCTTC; cdr3_aa: CASSLDTIARGYTF
v_call: TRBV24-1; d_call: TRBD1; clone_size: .; j_call: TRBJ2-1; cdr3_nt: TGTGCCACCAGTGATTTCCGGGACAGAGACAATGAGCAGTTCTTC; cdr3_aa: CATSDFRDRDNEQFF
v_call: TRBV10-2; d_call: .; clone_size: once; j_call: TRBJ1-5; cdr3_nt: TGCGCCAGCAGTCGGGACACCAATAGCAATCAGCCCCAGCATTTT; cdr3_aa: CASSRDTNSNQPQHF
v_call: TRBV5-1; d_call: TRBD1; clone_size: .; j_call: TRBJ1-1; cdr3_nt: TGCGCCAGCAGCCTTTTTCAGGGGGGTTCTTTGAACACTGAAGCTTTCTTT; cdr3_aa: CASSLFQGGSLNTEAFF
v_call: TRBV5-1; d_call: .; clone_size: .; j_call: TRBJ2-3; cdr3_nt: TGCGCCAGCTCCCCGTTTGGGGGGAGCACAGATACGCAGTATTTT; cdr3_aa: CASSPFGGSTDTQYF
v_call: TRBV19; d_call: .; clone_size: .; j_call: TRBJ1-2; cdr3_nt: TGTGCCAGTAGTATTCACAGTGCTAACTATGGCTACACCTTC; cdr3_aa: CASSIHSANYGYTF
v_call: TRBV2; d_call: .; clone_size: .; j_call: TRBJ1-5; cdr3_nt: TGTGCCAGCAGCCTCCAAGGGGGAGCTAATCAGCCCCAGCATTTT; cdr3_aa: CASSLQGGANQPQHF
v_call: TRBV2; d_call: .; clone_size: .; j_call: TRBJ1-2; cdr3_nt: TGTGCCAGGACCCCCGTGACAGGCACCATGAGGGGCTACACCTTC; cdr3_aa: CARTPVTGTMRGYTF
v_call: TRBV19; d_call: .; clone_size: .; j_call: TRBJ1-2; cdr3_nt: TGTGCCAGTAGTATACCCAACAGGGTGGACTATGGCTACACCTTC; cdr3_aa: CASSIPNRVDYGYTF
v_call: TRBV5-1; d_call: .; clone_size: many; j_call: TRBJ2-3; cdr3_nt: TGCGCCAGCAGCTCACGACTAGGGTCAGATACGCAGTATTTT; cdr3_aa: CASSSRLGSDTQYF
v_call: TRBV4-1; d_call: .; clone_size: .; j_call: TRBJ1-5; cdr3_nt: TGCGCCAGCAGCCAAGATTCAGGGCCTAGCAATCAGCCCCAGCATTTT; cdr3_aa: CASSQDSGPSNQPQHF
v_call: TRBV6-5; d_call: .; clone_size: .; j_call: TRBJ2-7; cdr3_nt: TGTGCCAGCTTCGACAGGTGGGCCTACGAGCAGTACTTC; cdr3_aa: CASFDRWAYEQYF
v_call: TRBV24-1; d_call: .; clone_size: .; j_call: TRBJ2-1; cdr3_nt: TGTGCCACGGAGGGAGAGGGCACGAATGAGCAGTTCTTC; cdr3_aa: CATEGEGTNEQFF
v_call: TRBV6-5; d_call: TRBD1; clone_size: .; j_call: TRBJ2-4; cdr3_nt: TGTGCCAGCAGCACAGGACAGGGGGTGGACATTCAGTACTTC; cdr3_aa: CASSTGQGVDIQYF
v_call: TRBV10-3; d_call: .; clone_size: .; j_call: TRBJ2-1; cdr3_nt: TGTGCCATCAGTGAAGTCCACCGCGGAGGAAATGAGCAGTTCTTC; cdr3_aa: CAISEVHRGGNEQFF
v_call: TRBV18; d_call: TRBD2; clone_size: .; j_call: TRBJ2-5; cdr3_nt: TGTGCCAGCTCTCTAGGACTAGCGGGGGACCCTCAGTACTTC; cdr3_aa: CASSLGLAGDPQYF
v_call: TRBV5-1; d_call: .; clone_size: .; j_call: TRBJ1-4; cdr3_nt: TGCGCCAGCCGATTCCAGGCTGCAACTAATGAAAAACTGTTTTTT; cdr3_aa: CASRFQAATNEKLFF
v_call: TRBV4-1; d_call: .; clone_size: .; j_call: TRBJ2-7; cdr3_nt: TGCGCCAGCAGCCACACCGCGATTGTTCCCTACGAGCAGTACTTC; cdr3_aa: CASSHTAIVPYEQYF
v_call: TRBV7-9; d_call: .; clone_size: .; j_call: TRBJ1-6; cdr3_nt: TGTGCCAGCAGCCGCGACGGGGAGACAATGACCCTCCACTTT; cdr3_aa: CASSRDGETMTLHF
v_call: TRBV5-1; d_call: .; clone_size: .; j_call: TRBJ2-7; cdr3_nt: TGCGCCAGCAGCTTGGCGGACGGGGGCTCCTACGAGCAGTACTTC; cdr3_aa: CASSLADGGSYEQYF
v_call: TRBV5-4; d_call: .; clone_size: .; j_call: TRBJ2-2; cdr3_nt: TGTGCCAGCAGCTTGGGAGTCCTCACCGGGGAGCTGTTTTTT; cdr3_aa: CASSLGVLTGELFF
v_call: TRBV9; d_call: .; clone_size: .; j_call: TRBJ1-1; cdr3_nt: TGTGCCAGCAGCGTAGCGTGGAACACTGAAGCTTTCTTT; cdr3_aa: CASSVAWNTEAFF
v_call: TRBV3-1/TRBV3-2; d_call: TRBD2; clone_size: .; j_call: TRBJ2-1; cdr3_nt: TGTGCCAGCAGCCAAGAGCACGCAGGACTAGCGGGGGTATACAATGAGCAGTTCTTC; cdr3_aa: CASSQEHAGLAGVYNEQFF
v_call: TRBV3-1/TRBV3-2; d_call: .; clone_size: .; j_call: TRBJ2-7; cdr3_nt: TGTGCCAGCAACCAAGCATACTCTAGTGGGGGGGCCGGCGAGCAGTACTTC; cdr3_aa: CASNQAYSSGGAGEQYF
v_call: TRBV5-1; d_call: .; clone_size: once; j_call: TRBJ2-7; cdr3_nt: TGCGCCAGCAGCTTGGCAAGTTCAGTGAACTACGAGCAGTACTTC; cdr3_aa: CASSLASSVNYEQYF
v_call: TRBV28; d_call: TRBD2; clone_size: once; j_call: TRBJ2-7; cdr3_nt: TGTGCCAGCAGTTCCGCGGGGGGGATCCTCTACGAGCAGTACTTC; cdr3_aa: CASSSAGGILYEQYF
v_call: TRBV3-1/TRBV3-2; d_call: .; clone_size: .; j_call: TRBJ1-1; cdr3_nt: TGTGCCAGCAGCCAAGGGAGCGAAGCTTTCTTT; cdr3_aa: CASSQGSEAFF
v_call: TRBV27; d_call: TRBD1; clone_size: once; j_call: TRBJ2-4; cdr3_nt: TGTGCCAGCACCGCTGAGGGGGCGGGCAAAAACATTCAGTACTTC; cdr3_aa: CASTAEGAGKNIQYF
v_call: TRBV5-5; d_call: TRBD1; clone_size: .; j_call: TRBJ1-2; cdr3_nt: TGTGCCAGCAGCCCTTGGGACAGACCTAACTATGGCTACACCTTC; cdr3_aa: CASSPWDRPNYGYTF